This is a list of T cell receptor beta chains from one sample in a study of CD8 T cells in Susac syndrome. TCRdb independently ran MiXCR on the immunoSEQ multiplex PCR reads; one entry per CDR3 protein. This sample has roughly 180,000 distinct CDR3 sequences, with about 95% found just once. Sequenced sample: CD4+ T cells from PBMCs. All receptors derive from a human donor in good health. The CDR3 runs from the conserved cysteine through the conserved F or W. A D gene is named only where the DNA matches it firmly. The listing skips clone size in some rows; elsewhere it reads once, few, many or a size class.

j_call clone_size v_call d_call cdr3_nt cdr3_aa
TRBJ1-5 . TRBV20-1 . TGCAGTGCTAGCCGACCTGGGGGCAATCAGCCCCAGCATTTT CSASRPGGNQPQHF
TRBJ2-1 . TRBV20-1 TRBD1 TGCAGTGCTAGAATGGCGGCAGGGGGCAATGAGCAGTTCTTC CSARMAAGGNEQFF
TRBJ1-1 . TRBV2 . TGTGCCAGCTTCTGGGAGGCGAACACTGAAGCTTTCTTT CASFWEANTEAFF
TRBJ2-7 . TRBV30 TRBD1 TGTGCCTGGAGTGCACTATGGACAGGGTCCTACGAGCAGTACTTC CAWSALWTGSYEQYF
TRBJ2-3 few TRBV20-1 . TGCAGTGCTAGTGTTGGGGGCACAGATACGCAGTATTTT CSASVGGTDTQYF
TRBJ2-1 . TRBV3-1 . TGTGCCAGCAGCCAAATTGACTCGGGAGTGGAGCAGTTCTTC CASSQIDSGVEQFF
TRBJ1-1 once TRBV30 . TGTGCCTGGAGTGTTTACCAGGGCCGCGCTTTCTTT CAWSVYQGRAFF
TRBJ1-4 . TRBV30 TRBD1 TGTGCCTGGAGTTCGACAGGGGTCTCTGAAAAACTGTTTTTT CAWSSTGVSEKLFF
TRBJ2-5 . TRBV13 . TGTGCCAGCCGCCGAGGTTACGGGACTTCACAAGAGACCCAGTACTTC CASRRGYGTSQETQYF
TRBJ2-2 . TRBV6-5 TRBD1 TGTGCCAGCAGTTACATTGACAGGGGGCAAGCCGGGGAGCTGTTTTTT CASSYIDRGQAGELFF
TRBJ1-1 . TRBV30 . TGTGCCTGGAGTATTAAAGGGGGCACTGAAGCTTTCTTT CAWSIKGGTEAFF
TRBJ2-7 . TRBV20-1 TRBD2 TGCAGTGCTAGTGCCCAACTAGCGGGAGTTGGAGAGCAGTACTTC CSASAQLAGVGEQYF
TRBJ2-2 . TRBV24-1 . TGTGCCACCAGTGATTCTCAGACTTTGAACACCGGGGAGCTGTTTTTT CATSDSQTLNTGELFF
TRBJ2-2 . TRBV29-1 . TGCAGCGCTGAGGGGTGGGACACCGGGGAGCTGTTTTTT CSAEGWDTGELFF
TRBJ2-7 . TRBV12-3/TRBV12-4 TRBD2 TGTGCCAGCAGTCTTAGCGGGGAAGGGCTCTACGAGCAGTACTTC CASSLSGEGLYEQYF
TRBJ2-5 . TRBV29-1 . TGCAGCACGGGGGCGGGAGAGACCCAGTACTTC CSTGAGETQYF
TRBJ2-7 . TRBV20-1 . TGCAGTGCAATCAGGGGAGCCGAGCAGTACTTC CSAIRGAEQYF
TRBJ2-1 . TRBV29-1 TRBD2 TGCAGCGTTAGCGGGGGGGACTACAATGAGCAGTTCTTC CSVSGGDYNEQFF
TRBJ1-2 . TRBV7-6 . TGTGCCAGCAGCTTAATGACAGCCTCCTTTGGCTACACCTTC CASSLMTASFGYTF
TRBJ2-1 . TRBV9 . TGTGCCAGCAGCGTAGGAGACCCGTTTTATGAGCAGTTCTTC CASSVGDPFYEQFF
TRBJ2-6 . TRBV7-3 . TGTGCCAGCAGCTGGAATGGGGTGTCAGGGGCCAACGTCCTGACTTTC CASSWNGVSGANVLTF
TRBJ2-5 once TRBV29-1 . TGCAGCGCGCGGCGGGGTGGGGAGACCCAGTACTTC CSARRGGETQYF
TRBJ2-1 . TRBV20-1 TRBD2 TGCAGTGCTAGTCGACTAGCGCTTGAGCAGTTCTTC CSASRLALEQFF
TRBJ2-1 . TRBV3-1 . TGTGCCAGCAGCCAAGATCTGTCCAACACAAATGAGCAGTTCTTC CASSQDLSNTNEQFF
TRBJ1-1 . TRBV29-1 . TGCAGCGTTGCACTGACCACTGAAGCTTTCTTT CSVALTTEAFF
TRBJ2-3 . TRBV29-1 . TGCAGCGTTAGGGAACGGGCAGATACGCAGTATTTT CSVRERADTQYF
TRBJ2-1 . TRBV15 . TGTGCCACCAGCCCCCAGGGGCGGCGGGAGGAGCAGTTCTTC CATSPQGRREEQFF
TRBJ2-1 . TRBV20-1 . TGCAGTGCCAGCAGGGGAGGAAATCCAAATTACAATGAGCAGTTCTTC CSASRGGNPNYNEQFF
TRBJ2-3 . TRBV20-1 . TGCAGTGCTAGCACCAGGGGCCGCACAGATACGCAGTATTTT CSASTRGRTDTQYF
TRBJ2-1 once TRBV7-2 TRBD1 TGTGCCAGCAGCCCCCAACAGGGGGCATACAATGAGCAGTTCTTC CASSPQQGAYNEQFF
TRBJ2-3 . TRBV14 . TGTGCCAGCAGCCAAGAAAGCACGGCATCACGGTATTTT CASSQESTASRYF
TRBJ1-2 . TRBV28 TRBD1 TGTGCCAGCAGTCGGGGACAGGGGGACTATGGCTACACCTTC CASSRGQGDYGYTF
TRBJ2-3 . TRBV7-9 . TGTGCCAGCGCGTCTAGCGGCACAGATACGCAGTATTTT CASASSGTDTQYF
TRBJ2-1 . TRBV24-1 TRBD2 TGTGCCACCAGTGATCCAGGGACTAGCGGTTGGAGGGAGCAGTTCTTC CATSDPGTSGWREQFF
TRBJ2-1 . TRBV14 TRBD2 TGTGCCAGCAGCCAAGATTGGACTAGCGGGAGAGATGAGCAGTTCTTC CASSQDWTSGRDEQFF
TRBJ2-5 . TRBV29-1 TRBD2 TGCAGCGTGGGGGCGGCTAGCGGGTTCAGAGAGACCCAGTACTTC CSVGAASGFRETQYF
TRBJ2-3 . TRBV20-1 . TGCAGTGTCTCGGAGGGGTCGGTCCACGGGGATACGCAGTATTTT CSVSEGSVHGDTQYF
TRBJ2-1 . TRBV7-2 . TGTGCCAGCAGCTCAACTAGGGACTCCTACAATGAGCAGTTCTTC CASSSTRDSYNEQFF
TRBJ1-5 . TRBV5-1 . TGCGCCAGCAGTCAAACGGGAGGGACGAGACCAGAGCCCCAGCATTTT CASSQTGGTRPEPQHF
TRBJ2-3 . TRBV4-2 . TGTGCCAGCAGCCAAGATCCCGCAGATACGCAGTATTTT CASSQDPADTQYF
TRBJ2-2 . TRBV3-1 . TGTGCCAGCAGCCAAGAGGCGAACACCGGGGAGCTGTTTTTT CASSQEANTGELFF
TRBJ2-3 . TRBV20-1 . TGCAGTGCTACTTTGACAGCAGATACGCAGTATTTT CSATLTADTQYF
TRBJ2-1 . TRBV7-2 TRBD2 TGTGCCAGCAGCTTATCTTCGACGGGACTAGTCGACAATGAGCAGTTCTTC CASSLSSTGLVDNEQFF
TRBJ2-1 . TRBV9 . TGTGCCAGCAGCGTCCTTCCTAGCTCCTACAATGAGCAGTTCTTC CASSVLPSSYNEQFF
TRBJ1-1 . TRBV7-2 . TGTGCCAGCAGCACTCTGCTTATGAACACTGAAGCTTTCTTT CASSTLLMNTEAFF
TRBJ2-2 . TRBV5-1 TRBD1 TGCGCCAGCGGATACAGGGGTGACGGGGAGCTGTTTTTT CASGYRGDGELFF
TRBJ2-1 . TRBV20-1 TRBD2 TGCAGTGCAAAATCCGGGACTAGCAGGAATGAGCAGTTCTTC CSAKSGTSRNEQFF